This TCR beta chain was sequenced for a study of blood T cell repertoires in COVID-19. About the research overall: Samples of COVID-19 (acute and convalescent) were obtained from the United States, Italy and Spain. PBMCs, B-cell-depleted T cells, or T cells were the source of the cDNA or gDNA that made up the material.

The ends lost 5 bases at V and 3 bases at J; junction bases unmatched: 7. CDR3 size: 16 residues. Germline assignment: CDR1 SNHLY and CDR2 FYNNEI. In the study's own analysis: Counts of nucleated cells, estimated from reference gene primer amplification, were obtained. The repertoire was sequenced with immunoSEQ multiplex PCR; TCRdb's copy has only in-frame clones and lacks some. For V, J and clone size, that table is used; D and trimming come from the DNA. The sample consists of more than 25,000 clones, 68% of them appearing once. The source material was peripheral blood. The chain carries TRBV2 and TRBJ2-1, with 10 positions matching TRBD2. The receptor comes from a human donor in a cohort sampled during active COVID-19. The CDR3 spells CASSQLIAGGYNEQFF. CDR3 coding DNA: TGTGCCAGCAGTCAACTAATAGCGGGAGGCTACAATGAGCAGTTCTTC.